Shown below are 32 T cell receptor beta chains from a single sample sequenced in a study of control samples from healthy donors and cancer patients. Using immunoSEQ multiplex PCR, the repertoire was profiled, and TCRdb retains in-frame clones only, with some absent. The table lists just over 150,000 clones, around 95% of them singletons. The source material was blood. These TCRs come from a woman aged 35 to 49 in good health.

In the case of this clone: One end of the junction fails to match germline, which may point to a read error. The rearrangement links TRBV11-2 to TRBJ2-7; TRBD1 agrees at 9 bases. In germline, CDR1 is SGHAT, CDR2 FQNNGV. The CDR3 spans 14 residues. The CDR3 sequence: CASSLDSSRDRVSF. CDR3 in DNA: TGTGCCAGCAGCTTAGACTCATCCCGGGACAGGGTTTCCTTC.

The chain employs TRBV25-1 and TRBJ2-3; tentative D call: TRBD2 (6 bases). The germline V gene has CDR1 MGHDK and CDR2 SYGVNS. Between the trimmed V and J ends, which lost 6 bases and 5 bases, there was a span of 18 bases. The CDR3 is 15 amino acids. The CDR3 sequence: CASRVLSRLGDTQYF. CDR3 sequence (DNA): TGTGCCAGCAGGGTATTAAGCAGACTAGGAGATACGCAGTATTTT.

The chain recombines TRBV30 with TRBJ2-1; 8 nucleotides align to TRBD2. This CDR3 region has 15 residues. From germline, CDR1 is GTSNPN and CDR2 SVGIG (reference sequence). V lost 3 bases to trimming and J lost 6 bases; unmatched junction nucleotides: 10. CDR3 region: CAWRAFGLASNEQFF. As DNA, the CDR3 is TGTGCCTGGAGAGCCTTTGGACTAGCCAGCAATGAGCAGTTCTTC.

The V and J genes are TRBV29-1 and TRBJ2-2; D unclear. The CDR3 totals 13 residues. Germline CDR1 is SQVTM and CDR2 is ANQGSEA. V lost 4 bases and J lost 2, with 8 bases in between. The CDR3 DNA is TGCAGCGTTGTGGCAGTTAACACCGGGGAGCTGTTTTTT. Its translation: CSVVAVNTGELFF.

This rearrangement joins TRBV29-1 to TRBJ2-1, with 7 bases fitting TRBD2. Trimming took 7 bases from V and 4 from J; bases not matched to a gene: 13. The CDR3 length is 15 residues. Germline lookup yields CDR1 SQVTM and CDR2 ANQGSEA. CDR3 in amino acids: CSARKAGRAYNEQFF. The DNA of the CDR3 is TGCAGCGCCCGAAAAGCGGGAAGGGCATACAATGAGCAGTTCTTC.

V is TRBV5-1 and J is TRBJ2-5; 12 bases agree with TRBD2. The CDR3 runs 16 residues. Germline loops: CDR1 SGHRS, CDR2 YFSETQ. Trimming removed 4 bases from V and 5 bases from J; junction bases left unmatched: 9. CDR3 in DNA: TGCGCCAGCAGCCCCGGACTAGCGGGGAGTCGGGAGACCCAGTACTTC. It yields the protein CASSPGLAGSRETQYF.

This chain connects TRBV19 to TRBJ1-1; 8 bases align to TRBD1. V trimming: 5 bases; J trimming: 6 bases; junction bases outside the gene matches: 5. This CDR3 is 13 amino acids long. From germline, CDR1 is LNHDA and CDR2 SQIVND (reference sequence). The DNA for the CDR3 is TGTGCCAGTAGTGAGATACAGGGGGCTGAAGCTTTCTTT. Residues: CASSEIQGAEAFF.

This chain links TRBV19 with TRBJ1-5; TRBD1 aligns across 12 bases. From germline, CDR1 is LNHDA and CDR2 SQIVND (reference sequence). The CDR3 length is 14 residues. J was trimmed by 7 bases and V by 8 bases; bases with no gene match: 6. The CDR3 sequence is CASRGTGGGQPQHF. The CDR3 region has the DNA TGTGCCAGTCGAGGGACAGGGGGCGGGCAGCCCCAGCATTTT.

The rearrangement uses TRBV19 and TRBJ2-7; 7 nucleotides line up with TRBD2. In germline, CDR1 is LNHDA, CDR2 SQIVND (reference sequence). The CDR3 is 14 residues long. Germline trimming cut 3 bases from V and 6 bases from J; bases unmatched to any gene: 8. The CDR3 DNA reads TGTGCCAGTAGTATTGGCGGGAGCGGGTCCGAGCAGTACTTC. This encodes CASSIGGSGSEQYF.

The chain recombines TRBV9 with TRBJ1-2; D uncertain. The V gene's germline CDR1 is SGDLS and CDR2 YYNGEE. This CDR3 comprises 13 residues. V gave up 0 bases and J gave up 7 bases, with 10 bases separating them. The CDR3 reads CASSVDGSGGYTF. The CDR3, as DNA: TGTGCCAGCAGCGTAGATGGGTCGGGTGGCTACACCTTC.

The rearrangement joins TRBV7-9 to TRBJ2-1; 11 bases map to TRBD2. Germline V gene sequence: CDR1 SEHNR, CDR2 FQNEAQ (reference sequence). The V and J ends lost 5 bases and 4 bases, in that order; junction bases with no gene match: 7. The length of the CDR3 is 16 residues. As DNA, the CDR3 is TGTGCCAGCAGCCCCCCGGGACTAGCGGAATACAATGAGCAGTTCTTC. This sequence encodes CASSPPGLAEYNEQFF.

The chain has TRBV18 and TRBJ2-2; D perhaps matches TRBD2 (5 bases). Trimming removed 1 base from V and 1 base from J, with 7 bases in between. Germline V lookup: CDR1 KGHSH, CDR2 LQKENI. The CDR3 sequence is 15 residues long. The CDR3 region is CASSPQRMNTGELFF. The CDR3 DNA reads as TGTGCCAGCTCACCACAGCGGATGAACACCGGGGAGCTGTTTTTT.

This chain uses TRBV15 with TRBJ1-5; D gene uncertain. Trimming took off 1 base at V and 5 bases at J, with 3 bases between the two ends. CDR3 length: 12 amino acids. Germline V gives CDR1 LNHNV, CDR2 YYDKDF (reference sequence). CDR3 sequence reads: CATSRGYQPQHF. The CDR3 bases are TGTGCCACCAGCAGAGGGTATCAGCCCCAGCATTTT.

The J gene is TRBJ1-6, the V gene TRBV2, with 8 bases fitting TRBD1. With V trimmed by 6 bases and J by 7 bases, 2 bases remained unmatched. The CDR3 has 13 amino acids. The germline V gene has CDR1 SNHLY and CDR2 FYNNEI. The CDR3 region is CASRTGVNSPLHF. As DNA, the CDR3 is TGTGCCAGCAGGACAGGGGTGAATTCACCCCTCCACTTT.

V usage is TRBV15 and J usage is TRBJ1-1; possible D gene TRBD1, 5 bases. The germline V and J ends were trimmed by 0 bases and 1 base, with 15 bases remaining between them. This CDR3 region has 17 residues. Per the germline V gene, CDR1 is LNHNV and CDR2 is YYDKDF (reference sequence). The CDR3 nucleotides read TGTGCCACCAGCAGAGATATTCGGCAGGGTCCGAACACTGAAGCTTTCTTT. As protein: CATSRDIRQGPNTEAFF.

The chain employs TRBV6-5 and TRBJ2-7; 8 positions match TRBD1. The CDR3 covers 15 residues. The V gene's germline CDR1 is MNHEY and CDR2 SVGAGI. V was clipped by 2 bases and J by 3 bases; unmatched bases: 6. The CDR3 nucleotides read TGTGCCAGCAGTTACAGAGACAGGGGTATCTACGAGCAGTACTTC. Its protein product is CASSYRDRGIYEQYF.

This chain joins TRBV4-3 and TRBJ1-2, with D possibly TRBD1 on 5 matching bases. Looked up from germline, CDR1 is LGHNA and CDR2 is YSLEER. V was cut by 0 bases and J by 4 bases, with 9 bases left in between. The CDR3 loop spans 14 amino acids. The DNA for the CDR3 is TGCGCCAGCAGCCAAGATAGGGGCGGCTATGGCTACACCTTC. Translated: CASSQDRGGYGYTF.

V and J are TRBV7-9 and TRBJ1-5; D may be TRBD1 (5 bases). Trimming took 7 bases from V and 4 from J, leaving 14 bases between them. Germline V CDR1 and CDR2: SEHNR, FQNEAQ (reference sequence). The CDR3 is 14 residues long. The CDR3 reads CASTTGEGNQPQHF. Here the CDR3 DNA reads TGTGCCAGCACCACAGGAGAGGGAAATCAGCCCCAGCATTTT.

This chain joins TRBV9 and TRBJ2-2; tentative D call: TRBD2 (6 bases). CDR3 size: 15 residues. Deletions cut 4 bases from V and 5 bases from J, with 15 bases between. Germline CDR1 SGDLS, CDR2 YYNGEE. The chain's CDR3 is CASSPANGGTGELFF. CDR3 bases: TGTGCCAGCAGCCCAGCTAATGGGGGGACCGGGGAGCTGTTTTTT.

J is TRBJ1-1 and V is TRBV7-9, with 7 positions matching TRBD1. The CDR3 loop spans 14 amino acids. The V gene's germline CDR1 is SEHNR and CDR2 FQNEAQ (reference sequence). V was pared by 5 bases and J by 2 bases, with 5 bases of the junction left unmatched. The CDR3 nucleotides are TGTGCCAGCAGCAGAAACAGGGGAAACACTGAAGCTTTCTTT. It encodes CASSRNRGNTEAFF.

The chain recombines TRBV29-1 with TRBJ1-1, with a weak D call TRBD1 (5 bases). Trimming removed 4 bases from V and 2 bases from J, with 11 bases in between. Germline CDR1 is SQVTM and CDR2 is ANQGSEA. CDR3 length equals 13 residues. CDR3 in DNA: TGCAGCGTTGTGTCGGACAAAAACACTGAAGCTTTCTTT. This sequence encodes CSVVSDKNTEAFF.

The rearrangement uses TRBV12-3 or TRBV12-4 and TRBJ2-1; 7 bases map to TRBD1. J gave up 7 bases and V 6 bases, and 3 bases lay outside the gene matches. This CDR3 contains 12 residues. CDR3: CASRTGLNEQFF. CDR3 DNA sequence: TGTGCCAGCAGGACAGGGTTGAATGAGCAGTTCTTC.

This clone was seen a single time. V gene TRBV9 combines with J gene TRBJ1-2; TRBD1 matches 7 bases. The V gene end was trimmed by 0 bases and the J gene end by 6 bases; junction bases not matched to a gene: 5. CDR3 length equals 14 residues. Germline V gene sequence: CDR1 SGDLS, CDR2 YYNGEE. CDR3 sequence (DNA): TGTGCCAGCAGCGTAGACAGGGGATCGAATGGCTACACCTTC. This translates into CASSVDRGSNGYTF.

The chain has TRBV9 and TRBJ1-5, with 12 bases identical to TRBD1. This CDR3 is 15 amino acids long. CDR1 and CDR2 from the germline V gene are SGDLS and YYNGEE. J gave up 7 bases and V 3 bases, and 5 bases lay outside the gene matches. The CDR3 loop is CASSEGQGAKQPQHF. The CDR3 coding sequence is TGTGCCAGCAGCGAGGGACAGGGGGCAAAACAGCCCCAGCATTTT.

The chain is built from TRBV12-3 or TRBV12-4 and TRBJ1-1; 7 nucleotides match TRBD1. The CDR3 has 13 residues. Unmatched junction bases numbered 4, after V lost 6 bases and J lost 3 bases. The CDR3 protein is CASSKGGHTEAFF. The CDR3 nucleotides read TGTGCCAGCAGCAAAGGGGGCCACACTGAAGCTTTCTTT.

Of note for this clone: This same CDR3 is encoded by further DNA sequences in the sample. The chain links TRBV11-2 to TRBJ1-2; D not resolved. V lost 6 bases to trimming and J lost 3 bases, with 11 bases between them. Germline-derived CDR1 and CDR2 are SGHAT and FQNNGV. This CDR3 is 13 amino acids long. The CDR3 loop reads CASSQAGHYGYTF. The CDR3, as DNA: TGTGCCAGCAGTCAAGCTGGTCACTATGGCTACACCTTC.

V and J are TRBV6-5 and TRBJ1-6; TRBD1 matches 8 bases. The J segment lost 10 bases and the V segment lost 3 bases, leaving 8 bases of the junction unmatched. The CDR3 has 15 residues. The germline V gene encodes CDR1 MNHEY and CDR2 SVGAGI. The DNA for the CDR3 is TGTGCCAGCAGTTATAGGACAGGGCGGAGATCACCCCTCCACTTT. Protein product: CASSYRTGRRSPLHF.

This chain uses TRBV5-5 with TRBJ2-1; TRBD2 matches at 9 bases. After removal of 2 bases from V and 1 base from J, the junction contained 7 bases not matched to a gene. This CDR3 is 17 amino acids long. Germline loops: CDR1 SGHKS, CDR2 YYEKEE (reference sequence). The CDR3 DNA is TGTGCCAGCAGCTTTCATCTAGCGGGACCGTCCTACAATGAGCAGTTCTTC. It specifies CASSFHLAGPSYNEQFF.

The chain links TRBV7-2 to TRBJ1-1; perhaps TRBD1 as D (5 bases). V shed 5 bases and J shed 7 bases, with 11 bases lying between them. CDR3 length: 12 amino acids. Germline V gives CDR1 SGHTA, CDR2 FQGNSA. The CDR3 DNA reads TGTGCCAGCAGCGAGCGGGGGTTTGAAGCTTTCTTT. This encodes CASSERGFEAFF. Looking up the rest from reference TRBV7-2 and TRBJ1-1 gives the full variable domain: GAGVSQSPSNKVTEKGKDVELRCDPISGHTALYWYRQSLGQGLEFLIYFQGNSAPDKSGLPSDRFSAERTGGSVSTLTIQRTQQEDSAVYLCASSERGFEAFFGQGTRLTVV.

The chain combines TRBV10-1 with TRBJ2-1; D unresolved. The V gene's germline CDR1 is WNHNN and CDR2 SYGVQD (reference sequence). Trimming stripped 7 bases from V and 9 bases from J, with 7 bases between. This CDR3 region has 10 residues. CDR3: CASIRSEQFF. As DNA, the CDR3 is TGCGCCAGCATCCGTAGTGAGCAGTTCTTC.

This clone was seen just once. The rearrangement uses TRBV4-1 and TRBJ1-3; D gene unclear. The germline CDR1 and CDR2 sequences are MGHRA and YSYEKL. CDR3 length: 16 amino acids. V lost 1 base and J 0 bases, leaving 10 bases between the germline ends. CDR3 sequence: CASSQVAGNSGNTIYF. The DNA for the CDR3 is TGCGCCAGCAGCCAAGTGGCGGGGAACTCTGGAAACACCATATATTTT.

The gene calls are TRBV10-3 and TRBJ2-7; 7 nucleotides line up with TRBD1. V lost 4 bases and J lost 1; bases outside the gene matches: 19. Germline loops: CDR1 ENHRY, CDR2 SYGVKD. The CDR3 totals 19 residues. The CDR3 protein is CAISGAGTVDLDISYEQYF. The DNA for the CDR3 is TGTGCCATCAGTGGAGCCGGGACAGTCGATTTAGACATATCCTACGAGCAGTACTTC.